This T cell receptor (beta chain) was documented in a study of Graves' ophthalmopathy and Graves' hyperthyroidism. General study points: Blood samples also showed most expanded thyroid clonotypes exceeding 0.001 frequency. Sensitivity of 87.88% and specificity of approximately 76% were achieved when a 13-signature model separated ophthalmopathy from stable hyperthyroidism.

Amplified material comprised TCR beta CDR3 regions derived from RNA transcripts. The first round was an RT-PCR with HTBI primers, and the second round was a multiplex PCR. TCRdb re-derived calls from the multiplex PCR reads in MiXCR, one entry per CDR3 protein. There are 600,000 to 700,000 distinct CDR3 sequences in the sample; roughly 39% occur only once, and 3% to 4% lies in the top ten. About this clonotype: Its matching antigen is unknown.

The CDR3 runs 14 residues. Germline V gene sequence: CDR1 SGHRS, CDR2 YFSETQ. V dropped 8 bases and J dropped 4; count of bases not matched to a gene: 9. The sample consisted of peripheral blood. This sequence originates from an adult man with Graves' ophthalmopathy. The V and J genes are TRBV5-1 and TRBJ2-3; 8 nucleotides align to TRBD2. CDR3 residues: CARGDGAGADTQYF. CDR3 DNA: TGCGCCAGAGGCGACGGAGCGGGGGCAGATACGCAGTATTTT.